A selection of T cell receptor beta chains follows, all from one sample in a study of blood T cell repertoires in COVID-19. Data came from immunoSEQ multiplex PCR; TCRdb stores just in-frame clones and leaves some out. The table lists about 230,000 clones, approximately 88% of them singletons. The specimen sequenced was peripheral blood. The receptors here all came from a man aged 35 to 55 with acute or convalescent COVID-19. Both conserved end residues are part of each CDR3. D genes are given only for firm matches. The size entry is marked missing in some rows and otherwise reads once, few, many or a size class.

clone size | J gene | V gene | D gene | CDR3 protein | CDR3 DNA
. | TRBJ2-5 | TRBV28 | . | CASTPAYQETQYF | TGTGCCAGCACTCCTGCGTACCAAGAGACCCAGTACTTC
. | TRBJ2-5 | TRBV4-3 | TRBD1 | CASSQEPGQPTQYF | TGCGCCAGCAGCCAAGAACCGGGACAGCCAACCCAGTACTTC
. | TRBJ2-7 | TRBV2 | TRBD2 | CASSSSGGGSYEQYF | TGTGCCAGCAGTTCTAGCGGGGGGGGCTCCTACGAGCAGTACTTC
once | TRBJ2-7 | TRBV19 | TRBD2 | CASSIQRIGRTSGYEQYF | TGTGCCAGTAGTATACAAAGAATTGGAAGAACTAGCGGGTACGAGCAGTACTTC
many | TRBJ2-7 | TRBV20-1 | TRBD2 | CSASRASGSNEQYF | TGCAGTGCTAGTAGGGCTAGCGGGAGTAACGAGCAGTACTTC
. | TRBJ1-2 | TRBV7-2 | . | CASSLVLRSLAGYTF | TGTGCCAGCAGCTTAGTCCTCCGTTCGCTGGCCGGCTACACCTTC
few | TRBJ2-7 | TRBV7-2 | . | CASSLDSSYEQYF | TGTGCCAGCAGCTTAGACAGCTCCTACGAGCAGTACTTC
once | TRBJ2-7 | TRBV24-1 | . | CATSDQQGSYYEQYF | TGTGCCACCAGCGACCAACAGGGATCCTACTACGAGCAGTACTTC
. | TRBJ1-1 | TRBV4-1 | TRBD1 | CASSGRQGAGTEAFF | TGCGCCAGCAGCGGCCGACAGGGGGCTGGTACTGAAGCTTTCTTT
. | TRBJ2-7 | TRBV11-2 | . | CASSFTGGAFSYEQYF | TGTGCCAGCAGCTTTACCGGAGGGGCCTTCTCCTACGAGCAGTACTTC
. | TRBJ2-5 | TRBV19 | . | CASSIGGGREETQYF | TGTGCCAGTAGTATAGGAGGAGGGCGTGAGGAGACCCAGTACTTC
. | TRBJ1-1 | TRBV24-1 | TRBD1 | CATSQGAGTEAFF | TGTGCCACCAGCCAGGGGGCCGGGACTGAAGCTTTCTTT
. | TRBJ1-5 | TRBV12-3/TRBV12-4 | . | CASSPQGWQPQHF | TGTGCCAGCAGTCCACAGGGTTGGCAGCCCCAGCATTTT
. | TRBJ2-1 | TRBV19 | TRBD2 | CASSAGTSGYNEQFF | TGTGCCAGTAGTGCCGGGACTAGCGGCTACAATGAGCAGTTCTTC
. | TRBJ2-5 | TRBV5-1 | . | CASSLFIQETQYF | TGCGCCAGCAGCTTGTTTATTCAAGAGACCCAGTACTTC
. | TRBJ2-3 | TRBV18 | TRBD1 | CASLRQGATDTQYF | TGTGCCAGCTTAAGACAGGGGGCTACAGATACGCAGTATTTT
. | TRBJ2-3 | TRBV19 | TRBD1 | CASRDRGGTDTQYF | TGTGCCAGTAGGGACAGGGGGGGCACAGATACGCAGTATTTT
. | TRBJ2-6 | TRBV2 | TRBD1 | CASLYRDRAFSGANVLTF | TGTGCCAGTCTTTACCGGGACAGGGCCTTCTCTGGGGCCAACGTCCTGACTTTC
few | TRBJ2-7 | TRBV19 | TRBD2 | CASSLTSGSPESSYEQYF | TGTGCCAGTTCCCTGACTAGCGGGAGCCCAGAGAGCTCCTACGAGCAGTACTTC
once | TRBJ2-7 | TRBV6-5 | TRBD2 | CASSPTSGEREQYF | TGTGCCAGCAGTCCGACTAGCGGAGAAAGGGAGCAGTACTTC
. | TRBJ1-6 | TRBV5-5 | TRBD1 | CASNRGGDNSPLHF | TGTGCCAGCAACAGGGGCGGAGATAATTCACCCCTCCACTTT
. | TRBJ1-1 | TRBV6-5 | . | CASRRGGNTEAFF | TGTGCCAGCAGGCGGGGGGGAAACACTGAAGCTTTCTTT
. | TRBJ1-4 | TRBV27 | TRBD1 | CASSSAPGQMIEKLFF | TGTGCCAGCAGTTCGGCCCCGGGACAGATGATAGAAAAACTGTTTTTT
. | TRBJ1-1 | TRBV4-1 | . | CASSQVGGTEAFF | TGCGCCAGCAGCCAAGTGGGAGGGACTGAAGCTTTCTTT
. | TRBJ2-6 | TRBV5-1 | TRBD1 | CASSFTGGAGANVLTF | TGCGCCAGCAGCTTCACAGGGGGCGCTGGGGCCAACGTCCTGACTTTC
once | TRBJ2-5 | TRBV7-9 | . | CASSQGWQGKETQYF | TGTGCCAGCAGCCAGGGGTGGCAGGGGAAAGAGACCCAGTACTTC
. | TRBJ1-2 | TRBV28 | TRBD1 | CASTGQGPGYTF | TGTGCCAGCACCGGACAGGGGCCGGGCTACACCTTC
once | TRBJ1-1 | TRBV5-1 | . | CASSIQPDGDTEAFF | TGCGCCAGCAGCATCCAACCCGACGGGGACACTGAAGCTTTCTTT
. | TRBJ2-7 | TRBV19 | . | CASSSSLAASYEQYF | TGTGCCAGTAGTTCCTCTTTAGCGGCTTCCTACGAGCAGTACTTC
. | TRBJ2-7 | TRBV7-8 | TRBD1 | CASSLDRGRDEQYF | TGTGCCAGCAGCCTGGACAGGGGGCGCGACGAGCAGTACTTC
. | TRBJ2-3 | TRBV15 | . | CATSSPNTDTQYF | TGTGCCACCAGCAGCCCCAACACAGATACGCAGTATTTT
once | TRBJ1-5 | TRBV6-5 | . | CASSSVRGNQPQHF | TGTGCCAGCAGCTCTGTCCGAGGCAATCAGCCCCAGCATTTT
once | TRBJ2-2 | TRBV15 | . | CATSREGLSTGELFF | TGTGCCACCAGCAGAGAGGGCCTATCCACCGGGGAGCTGTTTTTT
few | TRBJ1-3 | TRBV7-9 | TRBD1 | CASSEGQAGNTIYF | TGTGCCAGCAGCGAGGGACAGGCTGGAAACACCATATATTTT
. | TRBJ2-2 | TRBV7-9 | . | CASSLALGQEDTGELFF | TGTGCCAGCAGCTTAGCGCTGGGGCAGGAAGACACCGGGGAGCTGTTTTTT
. | TRBJ2-3 | TRBV18 | TRBD1 | CASSPGTGSSTDTQYF | TGTGCCAGCTCACCAGGGACAGGGTCTAGCACAGATACGCAGTATTTT
. | TRBJ1-2 | TRBV12-3/TRBV12-4 | . | CASSLGEYGYTF | TGTGCCAGCAGTTTAGGGGAGTATGGCTACACCTTC
. | TRBJ2-7 | TRBV6-5 | TRBD1 | CASSRTGGKYEQYF | TGTGCCAGCAGTCGGACAGGGGGCAAGTACGAGCAGTACTTC
. | TRBJ2-1 | TRBV7-2 | . | CASSLHARYLASNEQFF | TGTGCCAGCAGCTTGCACGCAAGATACCTAGCGTCAAATGAGCAGTTCTTC
. | TRBJ1-2 | TRBV19 | . | CASSPPGTFSYGYTF | TGTGCCAGTAGCCCTCCGGGTACTTTTTCCTATGGCTACACCTTC
once | TRBJ1-2 | TRBV7-8 | . | CASSLDRSGYTF | TGTGCCAGCAGCCTGGACAGAAGTGGCTACACCTTC
. | TRBJ2-1 | TRBV7-2 | TRBD2 | CASSPRTSGSQGNEQFF | TGTGCCAGCAGCCCTCGGACTAGCGGGAGTCAAGGCAATGAGCAGTTCTTC
. | TRBJ1-2 | TRBV7-2 | . | CASMLALGGYGYTF | TGTGCCAGCATGCTCGCCCTAGGGGGTTATGGCTACACCTTC
. | TRBJ2-7 | TRBV5-1 | TRBD2 | CASSWTSGSGEQYF | TGCGCCAGCAGCTGGACTAGCGGGAGCGGAGAGCAGTACTTC
once | TRBJ2-7 | TRBV2 | TRBD2 | CASSGRTSGSNEQYF | TGTGCCAGCAGTGGGAGGACTAGCGGGAGCAACGAGCAGTACTTC
. | TRBJ1-1 | TRBV7-2 | . | CASSLESGVDTEAFF | TGTGCCAGCAGCTTAGAGTCAGGGGTGGACACTGAAGCTTTCTTT
many | TRBJ2-7 | TRBV5-4 | . | CASSLPGVPITAYEQYF | TGTGCCAGCAGCTTGCCCGGGGTTCCCATCACCGCCTACGAGCAGTACTTC
. | TRBJ1-1 | TRBV5-4 | TRBD1 | CASNRGQNTEAFF | TGTGCCTCAAACAGGGGGCAAAACACTGAAGCTTTCTTT
. | TRBJ2-1 | TRBV19 | TRBD2 | CASSTGLAGGEQFF | TGTGCCAGTAGTACCGGACTGGCGGGGGGTGAGCAGTTCTTC
few | TRBJ2-1 | TRBV7-2 | TRBD2 | CASSQGLAGNNEQFF | TGTGCCAGCAGCCAGGGACTAGCGGGAAACAATGAGCAGTTCTTC
. | TRBJ1-5 | TRBV10-3 | . | CATHSTGFGNQPQHF | TGTGCCACCCACTCTACAGGGTTTGGCAATCAGCCCCAGCATTTT
. | TRBJ1-1 | TRBV27 | TRBD1 | CASSSLRQGYTEAFF | TGTGCCAGCAGTTCCCTCAGACAGGGTTACACTGAAGCTTTCTTT